This record looks at one TCR beta chain sequence and its context. This sample stems from a study of CD8+CD57+ T cells in acquired aplastic anemia. Selection for sequencing was limited to patients who had shown CD8+CD57+ cell expansion by flow cytometry. The germline V gene encodes CDR1 SNHLY and CDR2 FYNNEI. The ends were cut back, 6 bases at V and 5 bases at J, with 8 bases in the middle. The CDR3 sequence is 13 residues long. Profiling of TCR beta VDJ combinations and CDR3 sequences used genomic DNA as template. TCRdb independently ran MiXCR on the reads; one entry per CDR3 protein. The sample contains about 200,000 distinct CDR3 sequences, 55% to 65% of which appear only once.

The clonotype originates from a human donor with aplastic anemia. The chain recombines TRBV2 with TRBJ1-6; D unclear. Input material: sorted CD4+, CD8+, or CD8+CD57+ T cells (not recorded which) from PBMCs. The CDR3 here is CASRVVDNSPLHF. The CDR3 nucleotides read TGTGCCAGCAGGGTGGTCGATAATTCACCCCTCCACTTT.